Below are 18 T cell receptor beta chains sequenced from a single sample in a study of shared clonotypes between healthy human individuals. The data were produced by immunoSEQ multiplex PCR, yet TCRdb's version contains in-frame clones alone and is incomplete. The sample includes more than 1,200,000 clones, approximately 98.5% of them seen just once. Sample: naive CD4+ T cells sorted from blood. The subset was: CD45RA+ positively selected. The receptors here all came from a man aged 25-45 years in good health.

The J gene is TRBJ2-7, the V gene TRBV5-1; weak D call: TRBD1 (5 bases). The ends were cut back, 6 bases at V and 6 bases at J, with 16 bases in the middle. CDR1 is SGHRS and CDR2 is YFSETQ in the germline V gene. This CDR3 is 13 amino acids long. CDR3 region: CASKAQGRAEQYF. For the CDR3, the DNA is TGCGCCAGCAAGGCTCAGGGAAGAGCCGAGCAGTACTTC.

This clone was counted a few times. The chain carries TRBV30 and TRBJ2-7; 13 positions agree with TRBD2. Trimming cost V 0 bases and J 12 bases; bases outside gene matches: 5. CDR3 size: 13 residues. CDR1 and CDR2 from the germline V gene are GTSNPN and SVGIG (reference sequence). The CDR3 loop reads CAWSVGLAGVLYF. As DNA, the CDR3 is TGTGCCTGGAGTGTTGGACTAGCGGGAGTCCTGTACTTC.

The gene calls are TRBV7-9 and TRBJ1-1, with TRBD1 matching 9 bases. V lost 4 bases and J lost 5; bases outside the gene matches: 11. CDR1 and CDR2 from the germline V gene are SEHNR and FQNEAQ (reference sequence). The CDR3 extends over 16 amino acids. As DNA, the CDR3 is TGTGCCAGCAGCTCGACCGGGACAGGGCGGAGGACTGAAGCTTTCTTT. It yields the protein CASSSTGTGRRTEAFF.

The gene calls are TRBV29-1 and TRBJ2-7; 7 positions match TRBD2. Germline V gene lookup returns CDR1 SQVTM and CDR2 ANQGSEA. Unmatched junction bases numbered 15, after V lost 7 bases and J lost 6 bases. The CDR3 covers 14 residues. The CDR3 DNA reads as TGCAGCGCGACAGCCGGGACTACAACTGGCGAGCAGTACTTC. It encodes CSATAGTTTGEQYF.

On this clone: At one of its ends the junction is not consistent with the germline gene, which may arise from a read error. The CDR3 reads CASSLATEQFF. The CDR3 DNA sequence: TGTGCCAGCAGCCTAGCTACTGAGCAGTTCTTC. This chain connects TRBV7-9 to TRBJ2-1; maybe TRBD2 (5 bases). This CDR3 comprises 11 residues. CDR1 SEHNR and CDR2 FQNEAQ come from the germline V gene (reference sequence).

The rearrangement uses TRBV28 and TRBJ2-7; tentative D call: TRBD2 (6 bases). Trimming stripped 5 bases from V and 3 bases from J, with 14 bases between. The CDR3 loop spans 14 amino acids. In germline, CDR1 is MDHEN, CDR2 SYDVKM. CDR3 sequence reads: CASSDSGLSYEQYF. In DNA, the CDR3 is TGTGCCAGCAGTGACTCGGGACTGAGCTACGAGCAGTACTTC.

The V call is TRBV19, the J call TRBJ2-7; possible D gene TRBD2, 6 bases. The germline gives CDR1 LNHDA, CDR2 SQIVND (reference sequence). Trimming left V 4 bases short and J 6 bases short, with 19 bases between. This CDR3 has 15 residues. This chain's CDR3 is CASSKRTTTAAEQYF. CDR3 DNA sequence: TGTGCCAGTAGTAAAAGGACTACAACGGCAGCCGAGCAGTACTTC.

This chain's CDR3 is CASSWGDRRSEAFF. The CDR3 nucleotides read TGCGCCAGCAGCTGGGGGGACAGGCGGAGTGAAGCTTTCTTT. The rearrangement links TRBV5-1 to TRBJ1-1; 8 bases agree with TRBD1. Germline assignment: CDR1 SGHRS and CDR2 YFSETQ. V was pared by 3 bases and J by 7 bases, with 8 bases of the junction left unmatched. This CDR3 region has 14 residues.

The V call is TRBV6-5, the J call TRBJ1-2; no definite D call. From germline, CDR1 is MNHEY and CDR2 SVGAGI. The germline V and J ends were trimmed by 0 bases and 8 bases, with 16 bases remaining between them. The CDR3 has 15 residues. CDR3: CASSYSLLEAGGYTF. The CDR3 DNA sequence: TGTGCCAGCAGTTACTCACTCCTCGAGGCTGGAGGCTACACCTTC.

This clone has a single count. V usage is TRBV19 and J usage is TRBJ2-7; 12 nucleotides line up with TRBD2. Trimming cost V 3 bases and J 7 bases; bases outside gene matches: 10. CDR1 and CDR2 (germline): LNHDA, SQIVND (reference sequence). CDR3 length: 16 amino acids. Here the CDR3 reads CASSMKLAGGPKEQYF. CDR3 coding DNA: TGTGCCAGTAGTATGAAGCTAGCGGGAGGGCCAAAAGAGCAGTACTTC.

J is TRBJ2-7 and V is TRBV7-8; 10 bases line up with TRBD1. The CDR3 is made up of 16 amino acids. CDR1 and CDR2 from the germline V gene are SGHVS and FQNEAQ. V gave up 7 bases and J gave up 3 bases; unmatched junction bases: 12. The CDR3 reads CASTPVTDRGIYEQYF. CDR3 in DNA: TGTGCCAGCACCCCTGTTACGGACAGGGGGATCTACGAGCAGTACTTC.

The chain links TRBV19 to TRBJ2-7; TRBD2 is a possible D gene (6 bases). CDR3 length equals 14 residues. The V gene lost 7 bases and the J gene lost 6 bases, with 19 bases spanning the gap. CDR1 is LNHDA, CDR2 SQIVND, per germline (reference sequence). Here the CDR3 DNA reads TGTGCCAGTACCTTTAATGCGGGGCGCGGCGAGCAGTACTTC. Its translation is CASTFNAGRGEQYF.

The genes are TRBV28 and TRBJ2-2; D call uncertain. Germline V gene lookup returns CDR1 MDHEN and CDR2 SYDVKM. This CDR3 region has 13 residues. Deletions cut 8 bases from V and 2 bases from J, with 9 bases between. This CDR3 reads CASPNVNTGELFF. The CDR3 nucleotides read TGTGCCAGCCCTAACGTAAACACCGGGGAGCTGTTTTTT.

The chain's CDR3 is CASSLTPPTVLGIEQYF. DNA of the CDR3: TGTGCCAGCAGCTTAACCCCGCCCACGGTCCTGGGTATTGAGCAGTACTTC. The chain uses TRBV7-6 and TRBJ2-7; the D is unclear. CDR3 length equals 17 residues. Germline CDR1 SGHVS, CDR2 FNYEAQ. Trimming left V 2 bases short and J 7 bases short, with 24 bases between.

This clone appeared a few times. Written as DNA, the CDR3 is TGTGCCAGCAGCAGAACGACCGGGACAGGCCCCTACGAGCAGTACTTC. It yields the protein CASSRTTGTGPYEQYF. This rearrangement joins TRBV28 to TRBJ2-7; 8 nucleotides agree with TRBD1. From germline, CDR1 is MDHEN and CDR2 SYDVKM. The CDR3 length is 16 residues. V gave up 6 bases and J gave up 2 bases; unmatched junction bases: 12.

V gene TRBV19 combines with J gene TRBJ2-1; D unclear. The CDR3 sequence is 13 residues long. CDR1 and CDR2 from the germline V gene are LNHDA and SQIVND (reference sequence). Trimming shortened V by 4 bases and J by 3 bases, and 7 bases separated the two germline ends. The CDR3 here is CASSRPRYNEQFF. The CDR3 bases are TGTGCCAGTAGTAGGCCTCGCTACAATGAGCAGTTCTTC. Full variable domain (remainder filled in from reference TRBV19 and TRBJ2-1): DGGITQSPKYLFRKEGQNVTLSCEQNLNHDAMYWYRQDPGQGLRLIYYSQIVNDFQKGDIAEGYSVSREKKESFPLTVTSAQKNPTAFYLCASSRPRYNEQFFGPGTRLTVL.

The gene calls are TRBV6-5 and TRBJ2-1; the D gene is possibly TRBD2 (5 bases). Germline V gene sequence: CDR1 MNHEY, CDR2 SVGAGI. The CDR3 covers 14 residues. Trimming took off 4 bases at V and 4 bases at J, with 11 bases between the two ends. The DNA of the CDR3 is TGTGCCAGCAGTTTGGGAGACGCTTACAATGAGCAGTTCTTC. Its translation is CASSLGDAYNEQFF.

The V gene is TRBV11-1, the J gene TRBJ2-2, with D possibly matching TRBD1 (6 bases). Trimming left V 1 base short and J 1 base short, with 13 bases between. This CDR3 region has 17 residues. CDR1 is SGHAT and CDR2 is FQDESV in the germline V gene (reference sequence). In nucleotides, the CDR3 is TGTGCCAGCAGCTTAGGGGATCAGGGGCTGAACACCGGGGAGCTGTTTTTT. It translates to CASSLGDQGLNTGELFF. Variable domain in full (rest from reference TRBV11-1 and TRBJ2-2): EAEVAQSPRYKITEKSQAVAFWCDPISGHATLYWYRQILGQGPELLVQFQDESVVDDSQLPKDRFSAERLKGVDSTLKIQPAELGDSAMYLCASSLGDQGLNTGELFFGEGSRLTVL.